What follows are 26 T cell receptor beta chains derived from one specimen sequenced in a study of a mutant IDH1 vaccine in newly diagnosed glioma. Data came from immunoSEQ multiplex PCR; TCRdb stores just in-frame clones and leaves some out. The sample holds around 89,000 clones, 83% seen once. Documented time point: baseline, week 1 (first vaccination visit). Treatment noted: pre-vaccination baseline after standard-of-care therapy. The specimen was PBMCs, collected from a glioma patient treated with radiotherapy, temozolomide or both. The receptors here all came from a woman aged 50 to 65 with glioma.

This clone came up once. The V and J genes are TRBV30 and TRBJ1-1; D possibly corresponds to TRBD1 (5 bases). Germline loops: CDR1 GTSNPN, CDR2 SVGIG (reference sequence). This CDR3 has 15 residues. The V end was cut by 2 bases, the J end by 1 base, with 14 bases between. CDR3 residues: CAWSHPGRPNTEAFF. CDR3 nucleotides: TGTGCCTGGAGTCATCCGGGACGGCCGAACACTGAAGCTTTCTTT.

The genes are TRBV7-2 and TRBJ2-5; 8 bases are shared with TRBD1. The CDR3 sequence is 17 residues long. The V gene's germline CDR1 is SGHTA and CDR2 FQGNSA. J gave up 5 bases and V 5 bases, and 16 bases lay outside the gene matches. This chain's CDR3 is CASSPHVRAGGAETQYF. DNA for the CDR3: TGTGCCAGCAGCCCCCACGTTCGGGCAGGGGGCGCGGAGACCCAGTACTTC.

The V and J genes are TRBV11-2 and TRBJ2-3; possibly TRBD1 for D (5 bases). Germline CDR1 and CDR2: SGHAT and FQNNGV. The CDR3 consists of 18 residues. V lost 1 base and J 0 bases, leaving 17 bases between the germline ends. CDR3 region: CASSLVRSAGASTDTQYF. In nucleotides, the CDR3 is TGTGCCAGCAGCTTAGTTCGTTCGGCTGGGGCTAGCACAGATACGCAGTATTTT.

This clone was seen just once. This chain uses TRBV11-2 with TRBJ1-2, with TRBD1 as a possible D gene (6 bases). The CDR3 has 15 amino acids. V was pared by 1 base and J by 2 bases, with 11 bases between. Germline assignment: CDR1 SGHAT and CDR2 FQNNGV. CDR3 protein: CASSLAGTLNYGYTF. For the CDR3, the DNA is TGTGCCAGCAGCTTAGCGGGGACACTCAACTATGGCTACACCTTC.

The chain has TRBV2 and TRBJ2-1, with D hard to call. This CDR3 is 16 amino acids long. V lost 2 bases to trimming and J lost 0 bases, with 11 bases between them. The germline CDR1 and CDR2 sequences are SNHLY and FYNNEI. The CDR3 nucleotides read TGTGCCAGCAGTGAATCTCTCCCGAGCTCCTACAATGAGCAGTTCTTC. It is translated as CASSESLPSSYNEQFF.

CDR3 coding DNA: TGTGCCAGCGGAGGACAGGGATCCTATAATTCACCCCTCCACTTT. Translated: CASGGQGSYNSPLHF. The chain joins TRBV2 to TRBJ1-6, with TRBD1 matching 8 bases. The V gene end was trimmed by 8 bases and the J gene end by 1 base; junction bases not matched to a gene: 4. Looked up from germline, CDR1 is SNHLY and CDR2 is FYNNEI. This CDR3 is built from 15 residues.

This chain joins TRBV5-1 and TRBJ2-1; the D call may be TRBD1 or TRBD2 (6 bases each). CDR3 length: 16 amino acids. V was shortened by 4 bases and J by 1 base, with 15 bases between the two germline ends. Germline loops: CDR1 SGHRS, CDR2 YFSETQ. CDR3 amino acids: CASSPKGGASYNEQFF. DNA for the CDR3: TGCGCCAGCAGCCCGAAGGGGGGCGCTTCCTACAATGAGCAGTTCTTC. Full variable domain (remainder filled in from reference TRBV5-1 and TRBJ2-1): KAGVTQTPRYLIKTRGQQVTLSCSPISGHRSVSWYQQTPGQGLQFLFEYFSETQRNKGNFPGRFSGRQFSNSRSEMNVSTLELGDSALYLCASSPKGGASYNEQFFGPGTRLTVL.

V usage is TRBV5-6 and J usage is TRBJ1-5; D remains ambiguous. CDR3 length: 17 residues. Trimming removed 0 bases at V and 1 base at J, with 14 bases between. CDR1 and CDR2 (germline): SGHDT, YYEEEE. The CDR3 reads CASSLGPPGKSNQPQHF. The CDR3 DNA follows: TGTGCCAGCAGCTTGGGTCCACCCGGTAAGAGCAATCAGCCCCAGCATTTT.

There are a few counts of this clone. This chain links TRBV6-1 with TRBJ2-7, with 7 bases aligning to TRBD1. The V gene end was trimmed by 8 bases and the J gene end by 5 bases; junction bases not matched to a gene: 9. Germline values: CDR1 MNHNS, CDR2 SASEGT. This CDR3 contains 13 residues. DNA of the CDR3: TGTGCCAGCCTAGGGACAGTCGCAAACGAGCAGTACTTC. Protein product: CASLGTVANEQYF.

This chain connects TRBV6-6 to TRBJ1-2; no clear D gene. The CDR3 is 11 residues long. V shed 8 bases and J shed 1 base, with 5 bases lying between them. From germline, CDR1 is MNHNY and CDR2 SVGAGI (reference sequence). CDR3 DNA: TGTGCCAGCCGAATTAACTATGGCTACACCTTC. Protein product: CASRINYGYTF.

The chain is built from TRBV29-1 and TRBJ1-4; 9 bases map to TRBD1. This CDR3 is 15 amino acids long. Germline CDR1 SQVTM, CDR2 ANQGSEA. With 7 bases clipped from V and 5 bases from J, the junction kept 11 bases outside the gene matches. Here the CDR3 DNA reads TGCAGCGCCCACGGCTGGGACAGGGAGAATGAAAAACTGTTTTTT. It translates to CSAHGWDRENEKLFF.

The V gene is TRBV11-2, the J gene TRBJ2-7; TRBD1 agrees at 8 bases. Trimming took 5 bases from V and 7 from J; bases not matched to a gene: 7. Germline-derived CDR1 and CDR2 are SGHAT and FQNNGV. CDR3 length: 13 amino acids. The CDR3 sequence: CASSLQGGSEQYF. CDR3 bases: TGTGCCAGCAGCCTACAGGGGGGTAGTGAGCAGTACTTC.

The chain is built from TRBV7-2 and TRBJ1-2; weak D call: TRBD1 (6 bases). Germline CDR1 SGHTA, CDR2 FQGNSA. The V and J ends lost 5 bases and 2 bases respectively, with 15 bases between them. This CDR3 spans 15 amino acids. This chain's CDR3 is CASSPGASRNYGYTF. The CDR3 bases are TGTGCCAGCAGCCCGGGGGCGTCAAGGAACTATGGCTACACCTTC.

Here the CDR3 reads CASSLDFSRVQKTYEQYF. The CDR3 DNA reads TGCGCCAGCAGCTTGGATTTCTCCAGGGTCCAAAAGACCTACGAGCAGTACTTC. This chain uses TRBV5-1 with TRBJ2-7; D might be TRBD1 (5 bases). Germline V gene data show CDR1 as SGHRS and CDR2 as YFSETQ. The CDR3 is 18 amino acids. The V gene lost 0 bases and the J gene lost 2 bases, with 21 bases spanning the gap. The entire variable domain, with the rest obtained from reference TRBV5-1 and TRBJ2-7, is as follows: KAGVTQTPRYLIKTRGQQVTLSCSPISGHRSVSWYQQTPGQGLQFLFEYFSETQRNKGNFPGRFSGRQFSNSRSEMNVSTLELGDSALYLCASSLDFSRVQKTYEQYFGPGTRLTVT.

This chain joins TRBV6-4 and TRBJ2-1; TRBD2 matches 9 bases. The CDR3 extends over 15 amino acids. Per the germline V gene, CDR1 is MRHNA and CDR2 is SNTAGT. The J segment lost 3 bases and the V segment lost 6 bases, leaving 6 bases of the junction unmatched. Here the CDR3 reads CASSIAGAGYNEQFF. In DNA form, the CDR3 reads TGTGCCAGCAGCATAGCGGGGGCCGGCTACAATGAGCAGTTCTTC.

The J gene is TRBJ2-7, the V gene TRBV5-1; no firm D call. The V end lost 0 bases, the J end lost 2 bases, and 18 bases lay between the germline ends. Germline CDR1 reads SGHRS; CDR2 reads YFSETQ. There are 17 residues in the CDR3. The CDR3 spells CASSLAISSAATYEQYF. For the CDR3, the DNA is TGCGCCAGCAGCTTGGCGATCAGCTCGGCGGCGACCTACGAGCAGTACTTC.

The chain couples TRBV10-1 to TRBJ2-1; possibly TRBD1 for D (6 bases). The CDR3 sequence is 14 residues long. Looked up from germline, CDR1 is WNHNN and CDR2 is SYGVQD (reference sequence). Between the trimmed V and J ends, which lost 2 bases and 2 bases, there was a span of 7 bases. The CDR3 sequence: CASSEPGAYNEQFF. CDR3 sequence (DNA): TGCGCCAGCAGTGAGCCAGGGGCCTACAATGAGCAGTTCTTC.

The CDR3 coding sequence is TGTGCCAGTACCAGGGGTTCTATGGTAGATAATTCACCCCTCCACTTT. Translation gives CASTRGSMVDNSPLHF. The rearrangement uses TRBV19 and TRBJ1-6; D possibly corresponds to TRBD1 (6 bases). The CDR3 loop spans 16 amino acids. Germline CDR1 is LNHDA and CDR2 is SQIVND (reference sequence). Trimming took off 7 bases at V and 5 bases at J, with 18 bases between the two ends. Looking up the rest from reference TRBV19 and TRBJ1-6 gives the full variable domain: DGGITQSPKYLFRKEGQNVTLSCEQNLNHDAMYWYRQDPGQGLRLIYYSQIVNDFQKGDIAEGYSVSREKKESFPLTVTSAQKNPTAFYLCASTRGSMVDNSPLHFGNGTRLTVT.

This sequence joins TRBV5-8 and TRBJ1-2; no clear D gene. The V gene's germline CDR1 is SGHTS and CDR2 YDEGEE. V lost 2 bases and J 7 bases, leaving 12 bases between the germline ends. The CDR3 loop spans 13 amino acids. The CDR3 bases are TGTGCCAGCAGCTTTCTGACGACCTCTGGCTACACCTTC. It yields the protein CASSFLTTSGYTF.

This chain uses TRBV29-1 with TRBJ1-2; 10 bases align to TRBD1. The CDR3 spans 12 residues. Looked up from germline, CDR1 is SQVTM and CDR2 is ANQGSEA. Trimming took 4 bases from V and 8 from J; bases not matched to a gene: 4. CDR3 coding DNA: TGCAGCGTTGCCCGGGACAGGGGCGGCTACACCTTC. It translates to CSVARDRGGYTF.

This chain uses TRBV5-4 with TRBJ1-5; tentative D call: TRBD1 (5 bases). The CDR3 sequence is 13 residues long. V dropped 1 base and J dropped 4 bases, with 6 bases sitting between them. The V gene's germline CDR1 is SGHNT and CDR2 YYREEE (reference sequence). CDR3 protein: CASSLSGNQPQHF. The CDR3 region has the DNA TGTGCCAGCAGCTTGTCAGGGAATCAGCCCCAGCATTTT.

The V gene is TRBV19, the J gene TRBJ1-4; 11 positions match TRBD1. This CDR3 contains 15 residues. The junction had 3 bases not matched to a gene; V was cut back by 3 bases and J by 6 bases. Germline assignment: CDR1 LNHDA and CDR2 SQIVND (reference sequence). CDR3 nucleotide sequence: TGTGCCAGTAGTATGGACAGGGGGCTGTATGAAAAACTGTTTTTT. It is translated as CASSMDRGLYEKLFF. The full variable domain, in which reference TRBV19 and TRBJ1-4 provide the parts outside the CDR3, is DGGITQSPKYLFRKEGQNVTLSCEQNLNHDAMYWYRQDPGQGLRLIYYSQIVNDFQKGDIAEGYSVSREKKESFPLTVTSAQKNPTAFYLCASSMDRGLYEKLFFGSGTQLSVL.

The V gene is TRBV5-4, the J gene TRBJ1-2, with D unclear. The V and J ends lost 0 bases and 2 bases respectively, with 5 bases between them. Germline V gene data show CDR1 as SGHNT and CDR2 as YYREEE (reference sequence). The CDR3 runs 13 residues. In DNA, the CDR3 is TGTGCCAGCAGCTTGGACTCCAACTATGGCTACACCTTC. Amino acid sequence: CASSLDSNYGYTF. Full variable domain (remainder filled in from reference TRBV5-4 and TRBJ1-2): ETGVTQSPTHLIKTRGQQVTLRCSSQSGHNTVSWYQQALGQGPQFIFQYYREEENGRGNFPPRFSGLQFPNYSSELNVNALELDDSALYLCASSLDSNYGYTFGSGTRLTVV.

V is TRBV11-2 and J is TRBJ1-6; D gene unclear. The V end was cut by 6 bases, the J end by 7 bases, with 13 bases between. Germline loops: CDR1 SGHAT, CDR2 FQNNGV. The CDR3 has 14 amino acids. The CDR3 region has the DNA TGTGCCAGCAGTAGCCGGGAAACAAATTCACCCCTCCACTTT. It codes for CASSSRETNSPLHF.

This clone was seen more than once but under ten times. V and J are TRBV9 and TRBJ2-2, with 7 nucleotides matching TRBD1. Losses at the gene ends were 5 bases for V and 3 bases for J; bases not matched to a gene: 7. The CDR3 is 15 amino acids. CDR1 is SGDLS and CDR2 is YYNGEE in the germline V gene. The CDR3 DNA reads TGTGCCAGCAGGAAACAGGGGTTAGACACCGGGGAGCTGTTTTTT. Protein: CASRKQGLDTGELFF. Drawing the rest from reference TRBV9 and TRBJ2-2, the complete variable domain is DSGVTQTPKHLITATGQRVTLRCSPRSGDLSVYWYQQSLDQGLQFLIQYYNGEERAKGNILERFSAQQFPDLHSELNLSSLELGDSALYFCASRKQGLDTGELFFGEGSRLTVL.

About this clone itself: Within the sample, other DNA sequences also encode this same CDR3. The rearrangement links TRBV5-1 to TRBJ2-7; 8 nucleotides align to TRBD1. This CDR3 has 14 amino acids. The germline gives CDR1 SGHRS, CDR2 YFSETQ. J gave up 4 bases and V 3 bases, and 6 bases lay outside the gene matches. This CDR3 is CASSSGTGSYEQYF. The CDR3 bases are TGCGCCAGCAGCTCCGGGACAGGCTCATACGAGCAGTACTTC.